The TCR beta chain under discussion was sequenced for a study of blood T cell repertoires in COVID-19 (dated by TCRdb to the early 2020s). Regarding the research as a whole: Samples covering the acute and convalescent phases of COVID-19 were provided by collaborators in the United States, Italy and Spain. The prospective study material was composed of cDNA or gDNA derived from T cells, B-cell-depleted T cells, or PBMCs. HLA class I and class II types, where available, came from metadata supplied by the sample provider rather than from assay-based typing. The samples were drawn from the first 160 participants of the ongoing ImmuneRACE study and from under 1,500 subjects provided by 6 global collaborators. The repertoires were released in a freely available public database meant as a resource for research on the immune response to SARS-CoV-2. A de-identified subject ID, COVID-19 status, age in years and sex were almost always included in the sample metadata. Subjects who had been exposed to COVID-19, were actively infected with it, or had recovered from it provided the deeply sampled blood TCRbeta repertoires that made up the dataset.

Enrolling through a virtual design, the prospective study's participants ranged in age from about 18 to 89 years and lived across more than 20 United States geographic areas. Cohort assignment in the prospective study relied on participant-reported clinical history from a screening survey and a study questionnaire. Recovered participants in ImmuneRACE Cohort 3 were defined by two consecutive negative NP/OP PCR tests, clearance by a healthcare professional, or resolution of symptoms. Each participant in the prospective study had whole blood, serum and a nasopharyngeal or oropharyngeal swab collected by mobile phlebotomists. Over a roughly 2-month period, participants in the prospective study had the option of providing additional blood draws and questionnaires. Before DNA extraction, blood samples from the prospective study were shipped at room temperature or frozen. Remarks on this clone: What antigen it recognizes has not been identified. Nothing much larger sits one base from this clone, and base qualities are not available.

TCRbeta CDR3 regions were amplified from genomic DNA by means of the immunoSEQ Assay, a bias-controlled multiplex PCR. Concerning the study's data processing: Within the assay, amplification of reference gene primers was used to estimate how many nucleated cells each sample contained. To quantify the absolute abundance of each unique TCRbeta CDR3 rearrangement, sequence reads were collapsed and filtered. For each sample, productive Simpson clonality was calculated as the square root of Simpson's diversity index across productive rearrangements. TCRdb limited this immuneACCESS table to in-frame rearrangements with V and J called. A share of clones is missing; checked studies link under half to unresolved V genes, and the rest is unexplained. V, J and clone size reflect that table, while D and trimming were determined from the DNA. This sample is represented by about 330,000 clones; around 87% of them were singletons. The top ten clones comprise 5.3% of the sample.

The CDR3 runs 17 residues from the cysteine to the phenylalanine. Only CDR3 DNA remains: 51 bases, in frame from the first base. The germline V gene (reference sequence) sets CDR1 to MNHEY and CDR2 to SMNVEV. The junction carries 18 bases between V and J, which are trimmed by 6 bases and 0 bases respectively. Results and caveats for the whole study, not just this receptor: The quantity of clinical and demographic metadata differed by source and by participant and was supplied without curation.

The V gene is TRBV27 and the J gene is TRBJ1-3; TRBD1 is possibly the D segment (6 matching bases). The source is a woman in her 30s who had recovered from COVID-19. The material sequenced was PBMCs or T cells enriched from blood (not recorded which). The nucleotide sequence reads TGTGCCAGCAGACGATATGCGGACAGCCTCTCTGGAAACACCATATATTTT. The resulting protein is CASRRYADSLSGNTIYF.